This note documents a single T cell receptor beta chain sequence. The T cells that were sequenced for TCR beta were CD8+ and CD4+ cells from blood. FACS enriched CD8+ TEMRA cells, while bulk CD8+ and CD4+ were negatively isolated. These data originate in a study of CD8 T cells in Susac syndrome. RNA totalling roughly 0.5 to 1 ug underwent reverse transcription with random hexamers. The TCR beta CDR3 was amplified by immunoSEQ multiplex PCR across 54 Vbeta, 13 Jbeta. Using its own MiXCR run on the immunoSEQ multiplex PCR reads, TCRdb lists one record per CDR3 protein. The repertoire holds under 200,000 distinct CDR3 sequences, about 95% seen once, with under 0.12% in the top ten. CDR1 and CDR2 (germline): MNHEY, SVGAGI. Trimming removed 4 bases at V and 7 bases at J, with 7 bases between. The CDR3 is 12 residues long.

Sample: CD4+ T cells from PBMCs. The origin of this receptor is a human donor in good health. The rearrangement uses TRBV6-5 and TRBJ1-4, with D unclear. CDR3 sequence: CASSWAGEKLFF. In DNA form, the CDR3 reads TGTGCCAGCAGTTGGGCCGGTGAAAAACTGTTTTTT.